The count of the clone carrying this TCR beta chain is one. The antigen remains unidentified. The data stem from a study of cytomegalovirus exposure and HLA in healthy donors. Sequencing was performed with immunoSEQ multiplex PCR; in TCRdb, only in-frame clones are kept and a portion is missing. The top ten clones hold around 0.88% of a sample with fewer than 400,000 clones, over 75% of them seen once. Study-wide results and caveats: Testing in vitro showed three CMV-associated chains specific for CMV antigens. The study put 150 to 200 TCR beta chains on its list as cytomegalovirus-associated. Subsequent analysis of the 120 or so validation repertoires found a tendency for first-cohort TCR clusters to co-occur.

Sequencing used PBMCs. The clonotype originates from a man younger than 40 in good health and CMV-seronegative.

DNA for the CDR3: TGTGCCACCAGCAGAGGGGACCGGGACATCAGCGAGCAGTACTTC. Its translation: CATSRGDRDISEQYF. The chain employs TRBV15 and TRBJ2-7; D is perhaps TRBD1 (6 bases). Germline V gene sequence: CDR1 LNHNV, CDR2 YYDKDF (reference sequence). The V end was cut by 1 base, the J end by 6 bases, with 16 bases between. The CDR3 consists of 15 residues.